The sequence of this T cell receptor (beta chain) was determined in a study of cytomegalovirus exposure and HLA in healthy donors. Study-wide findings and caveats: Under in vitro conditions, three CMV-associated chains were confirmed as specific for CMV antigens.

Sequenced by immunoSEQ multiplex PCR; TCRdb stores in-frame clones only, minus some. The sample records fewer than 120,000 clones, roughly 89% being singletons. To note about this clone: Its antigen remains unknown.

Sequenced sample: PBMCs. The origin of this receptor is a woman under 30 in good health and CMV-seronegative.

The DNA of the CDR3 is TGTGCCAGCAGCTTTAGCGGGAGTAGTGAGCAGTTCTTC. It translates to CASSFSGSSEQFF. The gene calls are TRBV13 and TRBJ2-1; TRBD2 aligns across 9 bases. The germline CDR1 and CDR2 sequences are PRHDT and FYEKMQ (reference sequence). The CDR3 length is 13 residues. V gave up 3 bases and J gave up 9 bases; unmatched junction bases: 3.